These T cell receptor beta chains were read from a single sample in a study of regulatory T cells in long-lasting Graves disease. TCRdb analysed the multiplex PCR reads with MiXCR anew, one entry per CDR3 protein. This table has 400,000 to 500,000 distinct CDR3 sequences, 15% to 20% appearing once. These data were also reused for a study on T cells in Graves' hyperthyroidism and ophthalmopathy.

The source was peripheral blood mononuclear cells (PBMCs), collected at new diagnosis, from a patient treated with antithyroid drugs. Receptors were obtained from a woman aged 25 to 39 with Graves disease. CDR3s include the opening cysteine and the closing phenylalanine or tryptophan. A D gene is named only where the DNA matches it firmly. Expanded clones are given a class, and other clones once, few, many or no size at all.

>TRBV12-3/TRBV12-4|few|NA|TRBJ2-5
CASSHPGKGTETQYF
TGTGCCAGCAGTCACCCAGGGAAAGGGACAGAGACCCAGTACTTC
>TRBV5-1|NA|TRBD1|TRBJ2-7
CASSGQGAVEQYF
TGCGCCAGCAGCGGACAGGGGGCTGTTGAGCAGTACTTC
>TRBV6-1|NA|NA|TRBJ1-3
CANSMDSSPGNTIYF
TGTGCCAACTCAATGGACAGTTCCCCTGGAAACACCATATATTTT
>TRBV10-2|many|TRBD2|TRBJ2-7
CASSPGGLGEQYF
TGCGCCAGCTCACCGGGAGGACTAGGCGAGCAGTACTTC
>TRBV6-2/TRBV6-3|few|TRBD2|TRBJ2-4
CASSPTAGGPNIQYF
TGTGCCAGCAGTCCTACAGCGGGAGGGCCGAACATTCAGTACTTC
>TRBV6-1|NA|TRBD2|TRBJ2-7
CAISPRTSGKSYEQYF
TGTGCCATCAGCCCGCGGACTAGCGGTAAATCCTACGAGCAGTACTTC
>TRBV9|NA|TRBD2|TRBJ2-7
CASSAGVTSGEVYEQYF
TGTGCCAGCAGCGCTGGGGTGACTAGCGGGGAGGTCTACGAGCAGTACTTC
>TRBV29-1|many|NA|TRBJ2-3
CSVEVPSSTDTQYF
TGCAGCGTTGAGGTCCCCAGTAGCACAGATACGCAGTATTTT
>TRBV6-5|NA|NA|TRBJ1-1
CASSYKGGQGIWDTEAFF
TGTGCCAGCAGTTACAAGGGAGGGCAGGGCATATGGGACACTGAAGCTTTCTTT
>TRBV30|many|TRBD2|TRBJ2-3
CAWRLAASTDTQYF
TGTGCCTGGCGACTAGCGGCTAGCACAGATACGCAGTATTTT
>TRBV28|many|TRBD2|TRBJ2-5
CASKEAGAQETQYF
TGTGCCAGCAAAGAGGCGGGAGCCCAAGAGACCCAGTACTTC
>TRBV27|many|NA|TRBJ1-4
CASSSLSRRGKLFF
TGTGCCAGCAGTTCGCTCTCTAGGCGCGGAAAACTGTTTTTT
>TRBV27|NA|NA|TRBJ2-2
CASSYPTGELFF
TGTGCCAGCAGTTACCCCACCGGGGAGCTGTTTTTT
>TRBV4-3|NA|NA|TRBJ2-3
CASSQDTYTQYF
TGCGCCAGCAGCCAAGATACTTATACGCAGTATTTT
>TRBV18|NA|NA|TRBJ1-2
CASSSGTVDNYGYTF
TGTGCCAGCTCGTCCGGGACGGTTGATAACTATGGCTACACCTTC
>TRBV20-1|NA|NA|TRBJ2-1
CSARDSSGSSYNEQFF
TGCAGTGCTAGAGATAGTAGCGGCAGCTCCTACAATGAGCAGTTCTTC
>TRBV15|few|NA|TRBJ1-4
CATSSPLGVSNEKLFF
TGTGCCACCAGCAGTCCCCTTGGGGTTTCTAATGAAAAACTGTTTTTT
>TRBV12-5|few|NA|TRBJ1-2
CASGLEDYGYTF
TGTGCTAGTGGTTTGGAGGACTATGGCTACACCTTC
>TRBV2|many|TRBD1|TRBJ1-6
CASSGTGDDSPLHF
TGTGCCAGCAGTGGGACAGGGGATGATTCACCCCTCCACTTT
>TRBV28|NA|TRBD1|TRBJ2-1
CASTNPGQGINEQFF
TGTGCCAGCACCAATCCCGGACAGGGGATCAATGAGCAGTTCTTC
>TRBV12-3/TRBV12-4|many|NA|TRBJ2-7
CASSSEGREQYF
TGTGCCAGCAGTTCGGAGGGCCGAGAGCAGTACTTC
>TRBV20-1|many|TRBD2|TRBJ2-1
CSASPGRASRNEQFF
TGCAGTGCTAGTCCCGGGAGGGCTTCTCGCAATGAGCAGTTCTTC
>TRBV28|many|NA|TRBJ2-5
CASSLLGMQTQYF
TGTGCCAGCAGTTTATTGGGGATGCAGACCCAGTACTTC
>TRBV27|few|NA|TRBJ2-2
CASRSGARATGELFF
TGTGCCAGCAGGTCGGGGGCGCGGGCCACCGGGGAGCTGTTTTTT
>TRBV18|many|TRBD1|TRBJ1-2
CASSPGTDVSHYGYTF
TGTGCCAGCTCCCCCGGGACAGACGTATCTCACTATGGCTACACCTTC
>TRBV3-1|NA|NA|TRBJ2-5
CASSQYLVETQYF
TGTGCCAGCAGCCAATATCTAGTGGAGACCCAGTACTTC
>TRBV9|few|TRBD2|TRBJ2-3
CASSVFSSGSSSDTQYF
TGTGCCAGCAGCGTATTCTCTAGCGGGAGTTCCTCAGATACGCAGTATTTT
>TRBV27|NA|NA|TRBJ2-7
CASSPWTSPYEQYF
TGTGCCAGCAGTCCCTGGACATCCCCCTACGAGCAGTACTTC
>TRBV28|many|NA|TRBJ2-7
CASRGQLINEQYF
TGTGCCAGCCGAGGGCAGCTTATCAACGAGCAGTACTTC
>TRBV29-1|NA|NA|TRBJ2-2
CSVVEGFGGELFF
TGCAGCGTTGTTGAGGGATTCGGCGGGGAGCTGTTTTTT
>TRBV6-1|many|TRBD1|TRBJ2-1
CASSQGVSSYNEQFF
TGTGCCAGCAGCCAGGGGGTTAGCTCCTACAATGAGCAGTTCTTC
>TRBV28|many|NA|TRBJ2-1
CASIGDNEQFF
TGTGCCAGCATAGGCGACAATGAGCAGTTCTTC
>TRBV7-2|many|TRBD2|TRBJ2-7
CASSLHRTSGYEQYF
TGTGCCAGCAGCTTACACCGGACTAGCGGATACGAGCAGTACTTC
>TRBV19|NA|TRBD2|TRBJ2-7
CASTSSGRAEQYF
TGTGCCAGTACCTCCAGCGGGAGGGCCGAGCAGTACTTC
>TRBV3-1|many|NA|TRBJ2-7
CASSQVYEQYF
TGTGCCAGCAGCCAAGTCTACGAGCAGTACTTC
>TRBV19|NA|NA|TRBJ1-1
CASSMILDTEAFF
TGTGCCAGTAGTATGATCTTGGACACTGAAGCTTTCTTT
>TRBV20-1|NA|NA|TRBJ1-1
CSASPNVDEAFF
TGCAGTGCTAGTCCGAACGTAGACGAAGCTTTCTTT
>TRBV5-1|many|TRBD1|TRBJ1-1
CASSSPQGAETEAFF
TGCGCCAGCAGCTCCCCTCAGGGGGCGGAAACTGAAGCTTTCTTT
>TRBV19|many|NA|TRBJ2-1
CASSSTGFSYNEQFF
TGTGCCAGTAGTTCAACAGGATTCTCCTACAATGAGCAGTTCTTC
>TRBV20-1|few|NA|TRBJ2-3
CSARVGDTAQYF
TGCAGTGCTAGAGTGGGTGACACGGCGCAGTATTTT
>TRBV10-3|many|NA|TRBJ1-1
CAIGEGYEAFF
TGTGCCATCGGGGAGGGGTATGAAGCTTTCTTT
>TRBV5-1|NA|NA|TRBJ2-5
CASSLFGSERETQYF
TGCGCCAGCAGCTTGTTCGGTAGCGAGAGGGAGACCCAGTACTTC
>TRBV14|many|NA|TRBJ2-7
CASSLRDRYEQYF
TGTGCCAGCAGCCTCAGGGATCGGTACGAGCAGTACTTC
>TRBV25-1|many|NA|TRBJ1-1
CASSEIGALNTEAFF
TGTGCCAGCAGTGAAATAGGGGCTTTGAACACTGAAGCTTTCTTT